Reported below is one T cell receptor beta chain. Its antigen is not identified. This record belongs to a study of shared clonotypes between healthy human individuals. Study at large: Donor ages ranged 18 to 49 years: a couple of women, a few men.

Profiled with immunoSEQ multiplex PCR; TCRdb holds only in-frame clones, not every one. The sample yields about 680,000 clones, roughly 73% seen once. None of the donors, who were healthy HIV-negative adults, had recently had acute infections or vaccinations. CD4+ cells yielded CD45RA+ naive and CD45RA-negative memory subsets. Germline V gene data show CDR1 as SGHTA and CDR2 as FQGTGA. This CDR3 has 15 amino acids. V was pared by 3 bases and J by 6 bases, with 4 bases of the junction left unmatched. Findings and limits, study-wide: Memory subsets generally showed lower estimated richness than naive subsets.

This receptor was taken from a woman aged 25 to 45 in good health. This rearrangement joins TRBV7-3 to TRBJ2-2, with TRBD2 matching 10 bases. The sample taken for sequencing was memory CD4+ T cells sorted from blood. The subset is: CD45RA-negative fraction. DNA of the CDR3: TGTGCCAGCAGCTTTACCGGGACTAGCGCCGGGGAGCTGTTTTTT. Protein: CASSFTGTSAGELFF. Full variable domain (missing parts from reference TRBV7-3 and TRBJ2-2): GAGVSQTPSNKVTEKGKYVELRCDPISGHTALYWYRQSLGQGPEFLIYFQGTGAADDSGLPNDRFFAVRPEGSVSTLKIQRTERGDSAVYLCASSFTGTSAGELFFGEGSRLTVL.